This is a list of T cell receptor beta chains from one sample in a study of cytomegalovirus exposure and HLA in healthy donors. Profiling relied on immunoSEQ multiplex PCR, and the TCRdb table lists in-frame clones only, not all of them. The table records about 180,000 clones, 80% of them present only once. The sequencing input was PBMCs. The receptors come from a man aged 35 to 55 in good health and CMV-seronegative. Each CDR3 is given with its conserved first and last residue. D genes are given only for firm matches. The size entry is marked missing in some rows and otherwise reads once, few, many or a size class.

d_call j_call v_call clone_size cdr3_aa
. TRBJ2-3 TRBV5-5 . CASSLVQGQGTDTQYF
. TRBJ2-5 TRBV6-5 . CASSYQMAGLETQYF
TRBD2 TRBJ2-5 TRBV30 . CAWSVGGEGETQYF
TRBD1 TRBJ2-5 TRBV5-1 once CASSAPGTAQETQYF
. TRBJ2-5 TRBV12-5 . CASGLVGGATGETQYF
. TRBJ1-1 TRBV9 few CASSRDRNPNTEAFF
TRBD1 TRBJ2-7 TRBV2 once CASSETGSSYEQYF
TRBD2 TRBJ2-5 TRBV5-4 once CASSLYPSGETQYF
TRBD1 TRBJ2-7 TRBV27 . CASSSIPGQGGSYEQYF
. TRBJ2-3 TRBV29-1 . CSVEASGTDTQYF
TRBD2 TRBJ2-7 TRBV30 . CAWGKPGLAGGNYEQYF
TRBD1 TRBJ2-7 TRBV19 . CASSRLPGQSHEQYF
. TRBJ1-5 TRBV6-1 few CASSVQSNQPQHF
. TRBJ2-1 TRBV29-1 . CSVEEVGNTYNEQFF
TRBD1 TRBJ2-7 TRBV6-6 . CASSLRDRVNYEQYF
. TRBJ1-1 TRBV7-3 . CASSQDGQTEAFF
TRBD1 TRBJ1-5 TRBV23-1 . CASSKTGQGNQPQHF
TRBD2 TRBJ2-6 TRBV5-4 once CASSLPSGGGGANVLTF
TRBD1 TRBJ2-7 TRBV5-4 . CASSLGWDRAYEQYF
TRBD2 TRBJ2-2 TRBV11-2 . CASSFVFQAGGTGELFF
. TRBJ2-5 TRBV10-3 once CAIRKGHGGQETQYF
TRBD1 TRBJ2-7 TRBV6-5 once CASSIMTGGSYEQYF
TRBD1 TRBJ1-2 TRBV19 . CASIMTGRNYGYTF
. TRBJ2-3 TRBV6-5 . CASTKGDSTDTQYF
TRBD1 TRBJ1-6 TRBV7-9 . CASSLLGTANSPLHF